The 23 T cell receptor beta chains below all came from one sample that was sequenced in a study of blood T cells in healthy people across ages. A second PCR of roughly 7 to 11 cycles used a sample-barcoded 5' primer and a J-beta primer mix. Via MiXCR, TCRdb re-called the 5' RACE reads, giving one row per CDR3 protein. The data hold under 2 million distinct CDR3 sequences, with almost 35% observed a single time. Sequencing was performed on blood. The receptors stem from a woman between 25 and 40 years old in good health.

The chain recombines TRBV14 with TRBJ2-7; the match to TRBD2 covers 10 bases. From germline, CDR1 is SGHDN and CDR2 FVKESK. The CDR3 has 13 residues. V gave up 6 bases and J gave up 2 bases; unmatched junction bases: 1. CDR3 residues: CASRSGGAYEQYF. CDR3 DNA: TGTGCCAGCAGGAGCGGGGGGGCCTACGAGCAGTACTTC.

The sample holds a few counts of this clonotype. The chain joins TRBV11-2 to TRBJ2-3; D not resolved. Trimming left V 1 base short and J 2 bases short, with 7 bases between. Germline values: CDR1 SGHAT, CDR2 FQNNGV. This CDR3 is 14 amino acids long. The CDR3: CASSLVEHTDTQYF. CDR3 nucleotide sequence: TGTGCCAGCAGCTTAGTCGAGCACACAGATACGCAGTATTTT.

The V gene is TRBV12-3 or TRBV12-4, the J gene TRBJ1-2; TRBD1 might be the D (5 bases). This CDR3 comprises 15 residues. The ends were cut back, 4 bases at V and 0 bases at J, with 12 bases in the middle. CDR3 sequence (DNA): TGTGCCAGCAGTTCCGGGACGGAAGCTAACTATGGCTACACCTTC. Translated: CASSSGTEANYGYTF.

This clonotype was observed a handful of times. The rearrangement uses TRBV5-5 and TRBJ2-2; no firm D call. From germline, CDR1 is SGHKS and CDR2 YYEKEE (reference sequence). Deletions cut 3 bases from V and 6 bases from J, with 12 bases between. This CDR3 spans 14 amino acids. The CDR3 nucleotides read TGTGCCAGCAGCTCCCTCGTTGTGGCCGGGGAGCTGTTTTTT. Translating it yields CASSSLVVAGELFF.

The table lists this clonotype with a few counts. The gene calls are TRBV29-1 and TRBJ1-2; possibly TRBD1 for D (5 bases). The CDR3 covers 14 residues. Trimming stripped 3 bases from V and 3 bases from J, with 14 bases between. Germline V gene lookup returns CDR1 SQVTM and CDR2 ANQGSEA. CDR3 sequence: CSVDVADSYYGYTF. DNA of the CDR3: TGCAGCGTTGATGTCGCCGACAGCTACTATGGCTACACCTTC.

V usage is TRBV14 and J usage is TRBJ2-7, with D possibly being TRBD1 or TRBD2 (5 bases each). The germline CDR1 and CDR2 sequences are SGHDN and FVKESK. The CDR3 has 13 residues. Trimming left V 1 base short and J 7 bases short, with 11 bases between. The CDR3 here is CASSQAGPLEQYF. The CDR3 DNA follows: TGTGCCAGCAGCCAAGCGGGACCTCTTGAGCAGTACTTC.

The chain combines TRBV5-4 with TRBJ2-3, with TRBD2 matching over 9 bases. Germline CDR1 and CDR2: SGHNT and YYREEE (reference sequence). V lost 4 bases to trimming and J lost 4 bases; unmatched junction nucleotides: 13. This CDR3 comprises 17 residues. CDR3 sequence reads: CASSRGLAGARPDTQYF. The CDR3 DNA sequence: TGTGCCAGCAGCAGGGGCTTAGCGGGGGCCCGGCCAGATACGCAGTATTTT.

The rearrangement links TRBV29-1 to TRBJ2-3; 7 bases fit TRBD1. The junction had 3 bases not matched to a gene; V was cut back by 4 bases and J by 2 bases. CDR3 length equals 13 residues. Germline CDR1 SQVTM, CDR2 ANQGSEA. The CDR3 spells CSVVGGFTDTQYF. The CDR3 nucleotides are TGCAGCGTTGTAGGGGGCTTCACAGATACGCAGTATTTT.

V is TRBV20-1 and J is TRBJ1-4; unclear D gene. This CDR3 region has 12 residues. Germline V gives CDR1 DFQATT, CDR2 SNEGSKA (reference sequence). V was clipped by 7 bases and J by 0 bases, with 6 bases between them. CDR3 region: CSGYATNEKLFF. CDR3 DNA: TGCAGTGGATATGCAACTAATGAAAAACTGTTTTTT.

V is TRBV21-1 and J is TRBJ2-1. TRBV21-1 is a pseudogene locus. The CDR3 sequence is 17 residues long. CDR3 coding DNA: TGTGCCAGCAGCAAAGCAGGAACCAGAGCGAATAGGGATGAGCAGTTCTTC. It specifies CASSKAGTRANRDEQFF.

The chain recombines TRBV5-1 with TRBJ1-1, with D unclear. The germline V gene has CDR1 SGHRS and CDR2 YFSETQ. The CDR3 contains 11 residues. V was trimmed by 3 bases and J by 8 bases, leaving 8 bases between them. CDR3 in DNA: TGCGCCAGCAGCTGGGGAGGCGAAGCTTTCTTT. Translating it yields CASSWGGEAFF. The complete variable domain, with remaining parts taken from reference TRBV5-1 and TRBJ1-1, reads KAGVTQTPRYLIKTRGQQVTLSCSPISGHRSVSWYQQTPGQGLQFLFEYFSETQRNKGNFPGRFSGRQFSNSRSEMNVSTLELGDSALYLCASSWGGEAFFGQGTRLTVV.

This sequence joins TRBV5-1 and TRBJ2-5; 11 nucleotides line up with TRBD2. The tail of the sequence fits TRBJ2-7 better, so the J call may be wrong. CDR1 is SGHRS and CDR2 is YFSETQ in the germline V gene. This CDR3 is 16 amino acids long. CDR3 coding DNA: TGCGCCAGCAGCCGATCTTTAGCGGGGGGGCCCCGCGAGCAGTACTTC. Protein product: CASSRSLAGGPREQYF.

The chain links TRBV7-9 to TRBJ1-1, with D possibly matching TRBD1 (5 bases). V was cut by 5 bases and J by 11 bases, with 15 bases left in between. Germline assignment: CDR1 SEHNR and CDR2 FQNEAQ (reference sequence). The CDR3 is made up of 12 amino acids. In nucleotides, the CDR3 is TGTGCCAGCAGCACGAGGACGGGGGGTGCTTTCTTT. This gives the protein CASSTRTGGAFF.

This clonotype was seen once. This rearrangement joins TRBV20-1 to TRBJ1-1; TRBD1 aligns across 8 bases. V lost 5 bases and J lost 5; bases outside the gene matches: 19. The CDR3 runs 17 residues. Germline loops: CDR1 DFQATT, CDR2 SNEGSKA (reference sequence). The CDR3 nucleotides read TGCAGTGCTGCGAATGGGGTAGGACAGGGAAGGGGAACTGAAGCTTTCTTT. Translating it yields CSAANGVGQGRGTEAFF.

The V call is TRBV3-1, the J call TRBJ2-5; tentative D call: TRBD2 (5 bases). V was shortened by 3 bases and J by 5 bases, with 10 bases between the two germline ends. CDR3 length: 13 residues. The germline gives CDR1 LGHDT, CDR2 YNNKEL (reference sequence). As DNA, the CDR3 is TGTGCCAGCAGCCAGAGTAGCGCGGAGACCCAGTACTTC. It translates to CASSQSSAETQYF.

The V and J genes are TRBV20-1 and TRBJ1-1; D gene ambiguous. Trimming removed 0 bases at V and 0 bases at J, with 8 bases between. Germline V lookup: CDR1 DFQATT, CDR2 SNEGSKA (reference sequence). This CDR3 is built from 14 residues. The CDR3 protein is CSARDPLLNTEAFF. For the CDR3, the DNA is TGCAGTGCTAGAGATCCTCTCCTGAACACTGAAGCTTTCTTT.

The chain joins TRBV20-1 to TRBJ2-1, with 7 bases aligning to TRBD2. After removal of 5 bases from V and 15 bases from J, the junction contained 4 bases not matched to a gene. The V gene's germline CDR1 is DFQATT and CDR2 SNEGSKA (reference sequence). This CDR3 comprises 9 residues. This chain's CDR3 is CSARGVWFF. Here the CDR3 DNA reads TGCAGTGCTCGGGGGGTATGGTTCTTC.

The sample holds a few counts of this clonotype. This chain joins TRBV6-1 and TRBJ2-1, with TRBD2 matching 9 bases. V lost 7 bases and J lost 5; bases outside the gene matches: 6. The V gene's germline CDR1 is MNHNS and CDR2 SASEGT. The CDR3 runs 14 residues. Here the CDR3 DNA reads TGTGCCAGCAACAGCGGGAGGCCAAACAATGAGCAGTTCTTC. Translating it yields CASNSGRPNNEQFF.

The chain couples TRBV2 to TRBJ2-5, with 8 bases fitting TRBD2. Germline loops: CDR1 SNHLY, CDR2 FYNNEI. The CDR3 totals 13 residues. V trimming: 9 bases; J trimming: 2 bases; junction bases outside the gene matches: 5. The CDR3 region is CASHRGGQETQYF. The CDR3 region has the DNA TGTGCCAGTCACCGGGGGGGGCAAGAGACCCAGTACTTC. The complete variable domain, with remaining parts taken from reference TRBV2 and TRBJ2-5, reads EPEVTQTPSHQVTQMGQEVILRCVPISNHLYFYWYRQILGQKVEFLVSFYNNEISEKSEIFDDQFSVERPDGSNFTLKIRSTKLEDSAMYFCASHRGGQETQYFGPGTRLLVL.

The J gene is TRBJ1-1, the V gene TRBV20-1; D gene unclear. In germline, CDR1 is DFQATT, CDR2 SNEGSKA (reference sequence). With 6 bases removed from V and 4 bases from J, the gap between germline ends came to 12 bases. The CDR3 contains 12 residues. The CDR3 reads CSAGSRFTEAFF. Here the CDR3 DNA reads TGCAGTGCGGGATCCCGTTTCACTGAAGCTTTCTTT.

The chain joins TRBV28 to TRBJ2-1, with a weak D call TRBD2 (5 bases). CDR3 length equals 10 residues. The germline CDR1 and CDR2 sequences are MDHEN and SYDVKM. V was shortened by 8 bases and J by 13 bases, with 12 bases between the two germline ends. This CDR3 is CASGSPPQFF. CDR3 in DNA: TGTGCCAGCGGGAGTCCGCCACAGTTCTTC.

As concerns this clonotype: At one end the junction does not follow the germline gene, possibly because of a read error. The J gene is TRBJ2-2, the V gene TRBV12-3 or TRBV12-4; maybe TRBD2 (6 bases). The CDR3 is 14 residues long. CDR3 protein: CANGAGPGAGERFF. In DNA form, the CDR3 reads TGTGCCAACGGGGCGGGACCGGGTGCCGGGGAGCGGTTTTTT.

This clonotype came up once. The gene calls are TRBV7-2 and TRBJ2-5, with D possibly TRBD1 on 6 matching bases. The J call may be incorrect, as the DNA end agrees better with TRBJ2-7. Looked up from germline, CDR1 is SGHTA and CDR2 is FQGNSA. The CDR3 is made up of 13 amino acids. CDR3 region: CASSFGQTCEQYF. The CDR3 DNA is TGTGCCAGCAGCTTCGGACAGACCTGCGAGCAGTACTTC.